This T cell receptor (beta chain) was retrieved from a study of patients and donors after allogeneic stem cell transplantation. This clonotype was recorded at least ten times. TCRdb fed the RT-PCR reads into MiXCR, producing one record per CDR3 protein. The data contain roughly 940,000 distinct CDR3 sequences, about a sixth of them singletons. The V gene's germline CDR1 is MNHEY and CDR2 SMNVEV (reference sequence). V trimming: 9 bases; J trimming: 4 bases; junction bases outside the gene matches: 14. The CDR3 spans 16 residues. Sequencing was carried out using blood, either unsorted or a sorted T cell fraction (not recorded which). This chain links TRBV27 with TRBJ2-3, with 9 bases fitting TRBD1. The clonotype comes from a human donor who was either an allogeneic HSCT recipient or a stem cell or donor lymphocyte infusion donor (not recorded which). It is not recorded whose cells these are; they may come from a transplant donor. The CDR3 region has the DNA TGTGCCAGTCGATACAGGGGGCTAGGTGTTGCAGATACGCAGTATTTT. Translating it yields CASRYRGLGVADTQYF.